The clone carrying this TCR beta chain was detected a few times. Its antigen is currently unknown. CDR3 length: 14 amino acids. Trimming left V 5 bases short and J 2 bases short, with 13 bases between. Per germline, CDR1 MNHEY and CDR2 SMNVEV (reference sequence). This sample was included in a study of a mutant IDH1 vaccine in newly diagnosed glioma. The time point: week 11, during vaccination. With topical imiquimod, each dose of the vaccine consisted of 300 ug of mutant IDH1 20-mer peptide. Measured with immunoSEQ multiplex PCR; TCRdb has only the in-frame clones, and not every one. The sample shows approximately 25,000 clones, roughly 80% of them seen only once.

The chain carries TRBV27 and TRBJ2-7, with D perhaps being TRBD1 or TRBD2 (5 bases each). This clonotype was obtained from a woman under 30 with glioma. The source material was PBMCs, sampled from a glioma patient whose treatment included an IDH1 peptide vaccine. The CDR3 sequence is CASSQGRNTYEQYF. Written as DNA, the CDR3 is TGTGCCAGCAGTCAGGGACGGAATACCTACGAGCAGTACTTC.